This is a list of T cell receptor beta chains from one sample in a study of brain T cells in children with intractable seizures. Measured with immunoSEQ multiplex PCR; TCRdb has only the in-frame clones, and not every one. The sample contains 300,000 to 400,000 clones, roughly 93% of which appear only once. Material: peripheral blood, obtained roughly 5 months after surgery. These receptors all stem from a boy under three years old with tuberous sclerosis and intractable seizures. CDR3s include the opening cysteine and the closing phenylalanine or tryptophan. The D gene is left open where the match is weak. Rows may omit the clone size; those that give it use once, few, many or a size class.

- | TRBJ2-2 | TRBV4-1 | TRBD1 | TGCGCCAGCAGCCAAGATATGGGGACAGGGACCGGGGAGCTGTTTTTT | CASSQDMGTGTGELFF
- | TRBJ2-2 | TRBV4-1 | TRBD2 | TGCGCCAGCAGCCAAGATTTAACTAGCGGGAGTATCGGGGAGCTGTTTTTT | CASSQDLTSGSIGELFF
- | TRBJ2-5 | TRBV11-3 | - | TGTGCCAGCAGCTCACCCTGGACGATGTACCAAGAGACCCAGTACTTC | CASSSPWTMYQETQYF
few | TRBJ2-7 | TRBV4-1 | TRBD2 | TGCGCCAGCAGCGCAGCCCCGGGACTAGCGGGGCCATACGAGCAGTACTTC | CASSAAPGLAGPYEQYF
- | TRBJ2-7 | TRBV30 | TRBD2 | TGTGCCTGGAGTGTATTTTTAGCGGGAGCTTCCTACGAGCAGTACTTC | CAWSVFLAGASYEQYF
few | TRBJ2-3 | TRBV20-1 | TRBD2 | TGCAGTGCTGCCTCCGGGACTAGCGAGTATTTT | CSAASGTSEYF
- | TRBJ2-7 | TRBV19 | TRBD1 | TGTGCCAGTAGTATAGCCAGGGGGACCTACGAGCAGTACTTC | CASSIARGTYEQYF
- | TRBJ1-1 | TRBV27 | - | TGTGCCAGCAGTCCCAGGTCCGGTAAGAACACTGAAGCTTTCTTT | CASSPRSGKNTEAFF
- | TRBJ2-4 | TRBV4-1 | - | TGCGCCAGCAGCCAAGATCCGGGGCAGGCTCTAGCCAAAAACATTCAGTACTTC | CASSQDPGQALAKNIQYF
- | TRBJ2-3 | TRBV9 | TRBD2 | TGTGCCAGCAGCGCTGGACTAGCGGGACTCACAGATACGCAGTATTTT | CASSAGLAGLTDTQYF
once | TRBJ2-3 | TRBV25-1 | - | TGTGCCAGCAGTGAATCCCCTGAGGCGCCCACAGATACGCAGTATTTT | CASSESPEAPTDTQYF
- | TRBJ2-2 | TRBV5-1 | - | TGCGCCAGCAGCTTACCGGGACTTGCAACCGGGGAGCTGTTTTTT | CASSLPGLATGELFF
- | TRBJ1-3 | TRBV9 | - | TGTGCCAGCAGCGTAGGCACCACCCAGAGGCTTGGAAACACCATATATTTT | CASSVGTTQRLGNTIYF
- | TRBJ1-2 | TRBV6-5 | - | TGTGCCAGCAGTTACCTGGTGGGAGTGGAGTATGGCTACACCTTC | CASSYLVGVEYGYTF
once | TRBJ2-2 | TRBV18 | TRBD1 | TGTGCCAGCTCACCATGGACAGGTGTCACCGGGGAGCTGTTTTTT | CASSPWTGVTGELFF
- | TRBJ1-2 | TRBV9 | TRBD1 | TGTGCCAGCAGCGTTGAGGTGGGGACAGGGGAAGGCTACACCTTC | CASSVEVGTGEGYTF
- | TRBJ2-3 | TRBV4-2 | TRBD2 | TGTGCCAGCAGCCCCGATCTAGCGGTTAGCACAGATACGCAGTATTTT | CASSPDLAVSTDTQYF
- | TRBJ1-3 | TRBV10-3 | TRBD1 | TGTGCCATCAGCCCCAGGGGGTCTGGAAACACCATATATTTT | CAISPRGSGNTIYF
- | TRBJ2-2 | TRBV19 | - | TGTGCCAGTAGTATAGATTCCCCGCGCGCGGTTGGTGCCGGGGAGCTGTTTTTT | CASSIDSPRAVGAGELFF
- | TRBJ2-5 | TRBV30 | TRBD2 | TGTGCCTGGAGTGCGGCTCTGGCGGGAGGATCAAGGGAGACCCAGTACTTC | CAWSAALAGGSRETQYF
- | TRBJ2-3 | TRBV28 | - | TGTGCCAGCAGGCCGCTAGTAAGCACAGATACGCAGTATTTT | CASRPLVSTDTQYF
- | TRBJ1-5 | TRBV27 | TRBD1 | TGTGCCAGCAGTGACCGGGACAGGGGTTCCGGTCAGCCCCAGCATTTT | CASSDRDRGSGQPQHF
- | TRBJ1-3 | TRBV5-4 | TRBD1 | TGTGCCAGCAGCGGGGACAGTGTTGGAAACACCATATATTTT | CASSGDSVGNTIYF
- | TRBJ2-2 | TRBV3-1/TRBV3-2 | - | TGTGCCAGCAGCACCCGAGCGTCGAACACCGGGGAGCTGTTTTTT | CASSTRASNTGELFF
- | TRBJ2-6 | TRBV28 | - | TGTGCCAGCAGGGGGGATTTCCGTTCCCACTCTGGGGCCAACGTCCTGACTTTC | CASRGDFRSHSGANVLTF
- | TRBJ2-1 | TRBV6-6 | TRBD2 | TGTGCCAGCAGTCCTCTAGCGGGAGTTAACAATGAGCAGTTCTTC | CASSPLAGVNNEQFF
- | TRBJ2-3 | TRBV4-2 | TRBD2 | TGTGCCAGCAGCCAAGATCCGGGGGGATTCACAGATACGCAGTATTTT | CASSQDPGGFTDTQYF
- | TRBJ1-4 | TRBV5-1 | - | TGCGCCAGCAGCTTGGCGGGGGTCACTAATGAAAAACTGTTTTTT | CASSLAGVTNEKLFF
- | TRBJ1-6 | TRBV2 | - | TGTGCCAGCAGTTACCCAGGGCTGAGCTCCTATAATTCACCCCTCCACTTT | CASSYPGLSSYNSPLHF
- | TRBJ2-7 | TRBV11-2 | TRBD1 | TGTGCCAGCAGTACACCCCGGGACAGGTCTGGAGAGCAGTACTTC | CASSTPRDRSGEQYF
- | TRBJ1-5 | TRBV30 | - | TGTGCCTGGAGTGCGTTCATTAACACACCAAACCATCAGCCCCAGCATTTT | CAWSAFINTPNHQPQHF
once | TRBJ2-1 | TRBV5-1 | - | TGCGCCAGCAGCTTGTCGGGGAACTACAATGAGCAGTTCTTC | CASSLSGNYNEQFF
- | TRBJ2-4 | TRBV7-9 | TRBD1 | TGTGCCAGCAGCTCGACAGGGGCTTTTGATCGCGACATTCAGTACTTC | CASSSTGAFDRDIQYF
- | TRBJ1-2 | TRBV13 | - | TGTGCCAGCAGCCCAATTACGGGGGCGGGCTACACCTTC | CASSPITGAGYTF
- | TRBJ1-1 | TRBV1 | - | TGCACCAGCAGGGGATTTGTTGAAGCTTTCTTT | CTSRGFVEAFF
- | TRBJ2-1 | TRBV12-2 | - | TGTGCAAGTCGCTTAGTTTCGGCTTGCGGGTCGCAGTTCTTC | CASRLVSACGSQFF